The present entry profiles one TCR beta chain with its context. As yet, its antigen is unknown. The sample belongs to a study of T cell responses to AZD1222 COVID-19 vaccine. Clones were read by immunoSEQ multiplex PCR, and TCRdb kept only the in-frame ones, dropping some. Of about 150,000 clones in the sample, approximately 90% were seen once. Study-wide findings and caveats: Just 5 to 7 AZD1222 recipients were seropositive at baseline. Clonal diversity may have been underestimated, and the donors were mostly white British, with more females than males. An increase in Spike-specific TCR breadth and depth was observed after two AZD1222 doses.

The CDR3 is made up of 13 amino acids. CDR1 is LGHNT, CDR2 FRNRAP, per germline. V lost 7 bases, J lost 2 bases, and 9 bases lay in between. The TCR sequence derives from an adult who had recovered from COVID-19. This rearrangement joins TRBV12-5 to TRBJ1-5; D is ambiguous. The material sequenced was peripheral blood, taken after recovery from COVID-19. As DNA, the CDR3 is TGTGCTAGTGCGGGGTCGGGCAATCAGCCCCAGCATTTT. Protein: CASAGSGNQPQHF.